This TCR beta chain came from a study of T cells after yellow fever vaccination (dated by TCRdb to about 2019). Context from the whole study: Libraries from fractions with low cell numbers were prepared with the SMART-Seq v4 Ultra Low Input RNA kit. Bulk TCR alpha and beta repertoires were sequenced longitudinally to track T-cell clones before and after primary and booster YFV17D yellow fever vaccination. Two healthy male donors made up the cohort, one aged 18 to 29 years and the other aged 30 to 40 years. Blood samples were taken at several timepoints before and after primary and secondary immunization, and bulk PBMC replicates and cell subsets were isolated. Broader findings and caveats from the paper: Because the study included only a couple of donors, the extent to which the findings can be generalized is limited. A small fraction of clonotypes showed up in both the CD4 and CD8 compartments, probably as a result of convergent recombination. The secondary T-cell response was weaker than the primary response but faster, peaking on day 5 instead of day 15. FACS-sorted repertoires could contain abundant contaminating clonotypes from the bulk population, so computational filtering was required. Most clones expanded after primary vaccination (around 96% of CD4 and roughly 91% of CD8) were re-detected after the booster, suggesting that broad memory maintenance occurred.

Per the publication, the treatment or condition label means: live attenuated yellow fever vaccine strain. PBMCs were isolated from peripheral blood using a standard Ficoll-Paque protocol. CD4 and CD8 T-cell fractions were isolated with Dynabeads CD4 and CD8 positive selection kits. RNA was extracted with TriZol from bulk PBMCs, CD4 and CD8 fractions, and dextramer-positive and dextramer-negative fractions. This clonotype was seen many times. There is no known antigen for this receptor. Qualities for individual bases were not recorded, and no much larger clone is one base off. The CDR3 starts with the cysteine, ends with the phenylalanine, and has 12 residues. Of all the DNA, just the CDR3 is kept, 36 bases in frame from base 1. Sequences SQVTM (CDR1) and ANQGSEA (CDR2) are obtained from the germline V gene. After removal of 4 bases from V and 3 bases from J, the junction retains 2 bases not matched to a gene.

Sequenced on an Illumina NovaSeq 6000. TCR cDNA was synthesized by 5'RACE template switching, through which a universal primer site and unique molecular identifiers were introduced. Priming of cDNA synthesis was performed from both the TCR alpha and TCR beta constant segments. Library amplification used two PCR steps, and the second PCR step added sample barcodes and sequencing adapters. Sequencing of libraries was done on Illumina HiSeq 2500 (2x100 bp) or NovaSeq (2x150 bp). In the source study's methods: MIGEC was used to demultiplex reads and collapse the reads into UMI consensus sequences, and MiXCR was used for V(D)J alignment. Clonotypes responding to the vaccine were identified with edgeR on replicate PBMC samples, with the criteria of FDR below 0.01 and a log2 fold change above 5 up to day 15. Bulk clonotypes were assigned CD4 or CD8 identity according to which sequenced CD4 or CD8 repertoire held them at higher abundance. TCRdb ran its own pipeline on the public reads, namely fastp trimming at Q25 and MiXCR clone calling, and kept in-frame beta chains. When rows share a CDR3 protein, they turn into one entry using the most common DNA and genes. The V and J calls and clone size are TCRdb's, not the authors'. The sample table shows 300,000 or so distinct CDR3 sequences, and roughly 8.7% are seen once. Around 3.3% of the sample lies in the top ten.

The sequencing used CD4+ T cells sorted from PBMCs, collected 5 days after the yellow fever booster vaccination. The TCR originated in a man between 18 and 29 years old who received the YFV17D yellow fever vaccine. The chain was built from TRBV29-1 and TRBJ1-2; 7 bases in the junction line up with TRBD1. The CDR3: CSVGQGDYGYTF. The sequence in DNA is TGCAGCGTTGGACAGGGAGACTATGGCTACACCTTC. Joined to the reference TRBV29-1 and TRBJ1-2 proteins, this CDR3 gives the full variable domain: SAVISQKPSRDICQRGTSLTIQCQVDSQVTMMFWYRQQPGQSLTLIATANQGSEATYESGFVIDKFPISRPNLTFSTLTVSNMSPEDSSIYLCSVGQGDYGYTFGSGTRLTVV.